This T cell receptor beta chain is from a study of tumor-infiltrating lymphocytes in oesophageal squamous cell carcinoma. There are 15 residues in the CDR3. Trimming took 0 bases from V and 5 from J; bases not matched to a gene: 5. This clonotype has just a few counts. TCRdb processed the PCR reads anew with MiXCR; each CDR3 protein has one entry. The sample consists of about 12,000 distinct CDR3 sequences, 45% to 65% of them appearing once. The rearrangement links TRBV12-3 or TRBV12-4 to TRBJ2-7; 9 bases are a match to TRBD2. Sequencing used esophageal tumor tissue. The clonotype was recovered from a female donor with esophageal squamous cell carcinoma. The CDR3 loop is CASSLASGRSNEQYF. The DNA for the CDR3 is TGTGCCAGCAGTTTAGCTAGCGGGAGAAGCAACGAGCAGTACTTC.